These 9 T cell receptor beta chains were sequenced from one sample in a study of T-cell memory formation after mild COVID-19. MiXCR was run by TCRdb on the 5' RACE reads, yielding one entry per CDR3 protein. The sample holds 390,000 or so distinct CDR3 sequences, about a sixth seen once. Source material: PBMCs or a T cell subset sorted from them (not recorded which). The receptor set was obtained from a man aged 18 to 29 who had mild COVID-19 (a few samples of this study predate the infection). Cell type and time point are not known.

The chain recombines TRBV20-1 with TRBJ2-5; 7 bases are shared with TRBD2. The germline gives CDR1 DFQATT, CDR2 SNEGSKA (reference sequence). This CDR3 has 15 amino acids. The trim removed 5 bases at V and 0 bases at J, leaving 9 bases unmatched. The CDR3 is CSAGGGDPYQETQYF. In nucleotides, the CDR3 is TGCAGTGCTGGGGGGGGGGACCCCTACCAAGAGACCCAGTACTTC.

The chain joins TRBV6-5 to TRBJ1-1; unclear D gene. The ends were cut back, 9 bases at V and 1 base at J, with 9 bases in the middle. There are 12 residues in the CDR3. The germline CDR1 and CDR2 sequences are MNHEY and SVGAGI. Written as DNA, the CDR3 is TGTGCCAGAAGGGCCGGGAACACTGAAGCTTTCTTT. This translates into CARRAGNTEAFF.

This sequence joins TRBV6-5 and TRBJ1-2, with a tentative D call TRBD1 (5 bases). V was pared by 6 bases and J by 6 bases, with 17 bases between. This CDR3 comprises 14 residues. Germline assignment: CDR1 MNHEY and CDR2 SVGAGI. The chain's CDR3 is CASSPGGARHGYTF. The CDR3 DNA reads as TGTGCCAGCAGCCCGGGAGGGGCAAGGCATGGCTACACCTTC.

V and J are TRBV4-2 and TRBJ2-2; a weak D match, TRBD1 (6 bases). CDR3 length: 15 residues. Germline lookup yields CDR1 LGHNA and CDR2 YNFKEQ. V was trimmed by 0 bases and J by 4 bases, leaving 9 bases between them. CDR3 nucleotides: TGTGCCAGCAGCCAAGAGCCCAGGGGCACCGGGGAGCTGTTTTTT. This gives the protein CASSQEPRGTGELFF.

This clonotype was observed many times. In DNA form, the CDR3 reads TGTGGGACCGTGTGGGTGGGTTATGCGGGGCAGTACTTC. Protein product: CGTVWVGYAGQYF. The V gene is TRBV7-6, the J gene TRBJ2-7; possible D gene TRBD2, 5 bases. This CDR3 contains 13 residues. Germline CDR1 and CDR2: SGHVS and FNYEAQ. Full variable domain (rest looked up from reference TRBV7-6 and TRBJ2-7): GAGVSQSPRYKVTKRGQDVALRCDPISGHVSLYWYRQALGQGPEFLTYFNYEAQQDKSGLPNDRFSAERPEGSISTLTIQRTEQRDSAMYRCGTVWVGYAGQYFGPGTRLTVT.

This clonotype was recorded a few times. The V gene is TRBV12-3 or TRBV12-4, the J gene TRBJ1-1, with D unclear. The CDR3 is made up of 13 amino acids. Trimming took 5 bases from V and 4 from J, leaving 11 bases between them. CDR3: CASSLQSGTEAFF. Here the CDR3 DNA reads TGTGCCAGCAGTCTCCAAAGCGGCACTGAAGCTTTCTTT.

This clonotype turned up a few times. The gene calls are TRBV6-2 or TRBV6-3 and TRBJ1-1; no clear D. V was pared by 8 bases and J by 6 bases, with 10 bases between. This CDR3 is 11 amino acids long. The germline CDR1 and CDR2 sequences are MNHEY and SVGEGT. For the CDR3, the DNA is TGTGCCAGCCGAATGATGGCTGAAGCTTTCTTT. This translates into CASRMMAEAFF.

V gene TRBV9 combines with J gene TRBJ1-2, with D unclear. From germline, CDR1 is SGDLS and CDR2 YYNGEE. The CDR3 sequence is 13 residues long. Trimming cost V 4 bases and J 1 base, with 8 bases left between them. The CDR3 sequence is CASSPDDNYGYTF. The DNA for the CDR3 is TGTGCCAGCAGCCCAGACGATAACTATGGCTACACCTTC. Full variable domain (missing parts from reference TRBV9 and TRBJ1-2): DSGVTQTPKHLITATGQRVTLRCSPRSGDLSVYWYQQSLDQGLQFLIQYYNGEERAKGNILERFSAQQFPDLHSELNLSSLELGDSALYFCASSPDDNYGYTFGSGTRLTVV.

The CDR3 loop is CASSLARGVGETQYF. The CDR3 DNA sequence: TGTGCCAGCAGTCTAGCCCGGGGGGTGGGGGAGACCCAGTACTTC. This sequence joins TRBV6-1 and TRBJ2-5; 7 bases map to TRBD2. The junction had 11 bases not matched to a gene; V was cut back by 5 bases and J by 5 bases. The CDR3 totals 15 residues. Germline V gives CDR1 MNHNS, CDR2 SASEGT.